This TCR beta chain was profiled in a study of blood T cell repertoires in COVID-19 (dated by TCRdb to 2020 to 2022). Study-level background: Samples from collaborators originated in the United States, Italy and Spain and spanned both the acute and convalescent phases of COVID-19. The prospective study material was composed of cDNA or gDNA derived from T cells, B-cell-depleted T cells, or PBMCs. Subjects who had been exposed to COVID-19, were actively infected with it, or had recovered from it provided the deeply sampled blood TCRbeta repertoires that made up the dataset. The repertoires were released in a freely available public database meant as a resource for research on the immune response to SARS-CoV-2. Samples were obtained from the ongoing ImmuneRACE study (first 160 participants) and from over 1,000 subjects provided by 6 global collaborators. A de-identified subject ID, COVID-19 status, age in years and sex were almost always included in the sample metadata. Where HLA class I and class II types were available, the types were taken from metadata supplied by the sample provider, not from assay-based typing.

Measured from the cysteine to the phenylalanine, the CDR3 is 16 residues long. Kept here is only the CDR3 DNA, which spans 48 bases and is read in frame from base 1. CDR1 and CDR2 are drawn from the germline V gene: SNHLY, FYNNEI. Trimming at the junction amounts to 2 bases on V and 0 bases on J, and the germline ends lie 11 bases apart. Only one count was recorded for this clone. Its antigen target is currently unknown. Per-base quality was not reported, and no clone a single base away is much larger than it. One collaborating source in Seattle enrolled patients during active infection and followed them longitudinally through the course of disease. Each collaborating institution followed its own protocols to collect whole blood in K2EDTA tubes. For TCRbeta analysis, collaborators shipped samples as frozen whole blood, isolated PBMCs, or DNA extracted from either of those sample types. TCRbeta CDR3 regions were amplified from genomic DNA by means of the immunoSEQ Assay, a bias-controlled multiplex PCR. The paper's processing steps were these. The number of nucleated cells in each sample was estimated from the amplification of reference gene primers within the assay. Sequence reads were collapsed and filtered to measure the absolute abundance of every unique TCRbeta CDR3 rearrangement. Productive Simpson clonality was computed per sample as the square root of Simpson's diversity index over productive rearrangements. Not all clones reach the TCRdb copy of this immuneACCESS table, which keeps in-frame sequences only. Checked studies attribute under half of the gap to unresolved V genes and leave the rest unexplained. V and J calls and clone size are those listed in that table; D and trimming were worked out from the DNA. The sample contains 200,000 to 250,000 clones, 83% of them found a single time. Roughly 1.2% of the sample comes from the top ten.

Overall study results and their limits: The quantity of clinical and demographic metadata differed by source and by participant and was supplied without curation.

The rearrangement combines TRBV2 with TRBJ2-1, and possibly TRBD2, on 6 matching bases. The sample comprised peripheral blood. This receptor was identified in a woman aged 25 to 39 with COVID-19, enrolled during active disease. For the CDR3, the sequence is CASSEWAGSSYNEQFF. The nucleotide sequence is given as TGTGCCAGCAGTGAATGGGCGGGGAGCTCCTACAATGAGCAGTTCTTC. This CDR3, with the reference TRBV2 and TRBJ2-1 proteins standing in past its ends, gives the full variable domain EPEVTQTPSHQVTQMGQEVILRCVPISNHLYFYWYRQILGQKVEFLVSFYNNEISEKSEIFDDQFSVERPDGSNFTLKIRSTKLEDSAMYFCASSEWAGSSYNEQFFGPGTRLTVL.